This is a list of T cell receptor beta chains from one sample in a study of blood T cell repertoires in COVID-19. TCRdb's table, derived via immunoSEQ multiplex PCR, lists solely in-frame clones and lacks some. The sample consists of under 150,000 clones, 79% of them appearing once. The sample consisted of peripheral blood. The origin of the receptors is a man aged 50-59 years with active or convalescent COVID-19. The CDR3 runs from the conserved cysteine through the conserved F or W.

v_call cdr3_aa
TRBV3-1/TRBV3-2 CASSQPGQKNGYTF
TRBV2 CASTTGKGQPQHF
TRBV2 CASSVRAGRTGAFF
TRBV6-5 CASSFDRPNTEAFF
TRBV24-1 CATSLPSGQGWEGGQYF
TRBV18 CASSLDRGLREQYF
TRBV27 CASSPWDRLTDTQYF
TRBV9 CASSVEEWRSSYNEQFF
TRBV19 CASMGEGYNEQFF
TRBV19 CASSSAGDGYTF
TRBV3-1/TRBV3-2 CASSQQALAGGDTQYF
TRBV7-6 CASSEGDEQYF
TRBV6-5 CASSPDRTTEAFF
TRBV7-3 CASSLDSGTVNEQFF
TRBV3-1/TRBV3-2 CASSQNGASGRQFF
TRBV5-6 CASSFGATLEQYF
TRBV5-6 CASLKTGTDTQYF
TRBV14 CASSPGAYEQYF
TRBV5-1 CASSQGGASGNTIYF
TRBV6-2/TRBV6-3 CASSSEPRQGGRTGELFF
TRBV24-1 CATSDPRDRVASGTQETQYF
TRBV10-3 CATTGEEYSTDTQYF
TRBV2 CASSEGPGYGYTF
TRBV29-1 CSVVRAGTEAFF
TRBV6-5 CASSSFGQGYGYTF
TRBV6-5 CASGGWDSPYEQYF
TRBV4-1 CASSLRPGQGLEQYF
TRBV10-3 CAISARFPYEQYF
TRBV28 CASSLFSGYQETQYF
TRBV5-6 CASSVGTSGEQYF
TRBV5-8 CASSLRYSGRPDTQYF
TRBV9 CASSVPRDTPLGTQYF
TRBV19 CASAQGDRTEAFF
TRBV9 CASSPGLASNEQFF
TRBV24-1 CATSDLSGLSTDTQYF
TRBV5-1 CASSLVDRNTGELFF
TRBV29-1 CSVDRGLDTEAFF
TRBV7-3 CASSFGQAFEAFF
TRBV7-2 CASSSYRGRETQYF
TRBV7-2 CASTLIRDYGYTF